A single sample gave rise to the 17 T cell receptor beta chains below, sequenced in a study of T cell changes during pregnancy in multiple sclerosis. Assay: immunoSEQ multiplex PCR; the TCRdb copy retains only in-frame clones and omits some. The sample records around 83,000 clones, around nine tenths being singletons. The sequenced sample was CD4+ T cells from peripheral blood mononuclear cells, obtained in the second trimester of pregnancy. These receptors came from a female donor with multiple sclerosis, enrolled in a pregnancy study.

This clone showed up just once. CDR3 protein: CASRGPGEDTQYF. CDR3 DNA: TGTGCCAGCAGGGGTCCGGGGGAAGATACGCAGTATTTT. V is TRBV2 and J is TRBJ2-3; D is perhaps TRBD2 (6 bases). Germline V lookup: CDR1 SNHLY, CDR2 FYNNEI. V lost 6 bases and J 5 bases, leaving 12 bases between the germline ends. CDR3 size: 13 residues.

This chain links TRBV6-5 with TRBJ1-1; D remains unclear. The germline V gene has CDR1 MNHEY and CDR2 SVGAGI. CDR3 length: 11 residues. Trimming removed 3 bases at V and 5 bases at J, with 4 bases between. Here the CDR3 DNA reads TGTGCCAGCAGTTATCGGACTGAAGCTTTCTTT. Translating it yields CASSYRTEAFF.

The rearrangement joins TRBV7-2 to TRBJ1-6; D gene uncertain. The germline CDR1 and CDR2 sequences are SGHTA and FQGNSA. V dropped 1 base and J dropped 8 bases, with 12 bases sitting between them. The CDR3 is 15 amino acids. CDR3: CASSLGGPRDSPLHF. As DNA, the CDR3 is TGTGCCAGCAGCTTAGGTGGTCCGAGGGATTCACCCCTCCACTTT. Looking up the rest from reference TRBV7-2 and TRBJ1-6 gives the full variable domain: GAGVSQSPSNKVTEKGKDVELRCDPISGHTALYWYRQSLGQGLEFLIYFQGNSAPDKSGLPSDRFSAERTGGSVSTLTIQRTQQEDSAVYLCASSLGGPRDSPLHFGNGTRLTVT.

The CDR3 loop is CASSQQGLAEETQYF. In nucleotides, the CDR3 is TGTGCCAGCAGCCAACAAGGACTAGCGGAAGAGACCCAGTACTTC. The chain carries TRBV4-2 and TRBJ2-5; 10 bases agree with TRBD2. CDR3 size: 15 residues. V was clipped by 2 bases and J by 3 bases; unmatched bases: 3. Germline V lookup: CDR1 LGHNA, CDR2 YNFKEQ.

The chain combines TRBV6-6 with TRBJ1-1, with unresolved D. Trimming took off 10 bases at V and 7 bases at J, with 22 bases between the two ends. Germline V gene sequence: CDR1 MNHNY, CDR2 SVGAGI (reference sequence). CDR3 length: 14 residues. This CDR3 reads CAIRRTAEGGEAFF. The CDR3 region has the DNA TGTGCCATACGTCGGACTGCCGAAGGAGGTGAAGCTTTCTTT.

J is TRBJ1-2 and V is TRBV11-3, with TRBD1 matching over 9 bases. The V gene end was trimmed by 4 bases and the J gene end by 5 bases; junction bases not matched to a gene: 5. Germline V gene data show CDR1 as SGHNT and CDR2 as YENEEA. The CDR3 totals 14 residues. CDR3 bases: TGTGCCAGCAGCTCCCCGACAGGGGGTTATGGCTACACCTTC. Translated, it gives CASSSPTGGYGYTF.

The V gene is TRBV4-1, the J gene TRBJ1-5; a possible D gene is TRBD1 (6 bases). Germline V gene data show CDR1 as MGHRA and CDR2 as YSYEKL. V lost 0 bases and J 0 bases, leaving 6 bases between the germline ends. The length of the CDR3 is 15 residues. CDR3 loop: CASSQEGHSNQPQHF. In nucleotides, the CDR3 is TGCGCCAGCAGCCAAGAGGGACATAGCAATCAGCCCCAGCATTTT.

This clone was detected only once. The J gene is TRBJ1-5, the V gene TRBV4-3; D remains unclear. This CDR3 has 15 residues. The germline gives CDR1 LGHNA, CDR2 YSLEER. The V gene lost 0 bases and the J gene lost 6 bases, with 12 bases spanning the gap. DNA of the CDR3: TGCGCCAGCAGCCAAGACACGGGAAAGGGTCAGCCCCAGCATTTT. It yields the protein CASSQDTGKGQPQHF.

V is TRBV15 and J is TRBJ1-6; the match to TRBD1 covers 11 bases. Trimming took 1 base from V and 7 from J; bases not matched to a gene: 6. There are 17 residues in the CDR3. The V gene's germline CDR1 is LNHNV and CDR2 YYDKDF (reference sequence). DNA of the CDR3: TGTGCCACCAGCAGAGGGGGACAGGGGGTTAGAAATTCACCCCTCCACTTT. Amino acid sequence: CATSRGGQGVRNSPLHF. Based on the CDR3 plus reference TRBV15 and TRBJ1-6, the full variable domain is DAMVIQNPRYQVTQFGKPVTLSCSQTLNHNVMYWYQQKSSQAPKLLFHYYDKDFNNEADTPDNFQSRRPNTSFCFLDIRSPGLGDTAMYLCATSRGGQGVRNSPLHFGNGTRLTVT.

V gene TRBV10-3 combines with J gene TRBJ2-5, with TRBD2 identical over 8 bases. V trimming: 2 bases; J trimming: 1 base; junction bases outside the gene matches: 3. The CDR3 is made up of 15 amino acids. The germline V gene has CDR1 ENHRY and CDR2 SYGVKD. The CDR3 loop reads CAISEVLAAQETQYF. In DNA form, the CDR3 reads TGTGCCATCAGTGAGGTACTAGCGGCCCAAGAGACCCAGTACTTC.

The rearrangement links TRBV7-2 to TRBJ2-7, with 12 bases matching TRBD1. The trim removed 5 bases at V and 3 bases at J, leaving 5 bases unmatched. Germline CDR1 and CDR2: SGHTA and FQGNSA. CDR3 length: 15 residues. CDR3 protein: CASSKGQGAFYEQYF. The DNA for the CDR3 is TGTGCCAGCAGCAAGGGACAGGGGGCTTTCTACGAGCAGTACTTC. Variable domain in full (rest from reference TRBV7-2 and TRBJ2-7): GAGVSQSPSNKVTEKGKDVELRCDPISGHTALYWYRQSLGQGLEFLIYFQGNSAPDKSGLPSDRFSAERTGGSVSTLTIQRTQQEDSAVYLCASSKGQGAFYEQYFGPGTRLTVT.

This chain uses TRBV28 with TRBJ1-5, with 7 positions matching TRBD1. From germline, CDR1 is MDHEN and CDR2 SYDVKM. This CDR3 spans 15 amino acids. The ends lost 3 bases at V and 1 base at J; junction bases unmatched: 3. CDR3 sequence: CASSFHRGSNQPQHF. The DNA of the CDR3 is TGTGCCAGCAGTTTCCACAGGGGAAGCAATCAGCCCCAGCATTTT. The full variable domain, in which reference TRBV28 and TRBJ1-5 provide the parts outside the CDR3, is DVKVTQSSRYLVKRTGEKVFLECVQDMDHENMFWYRQDPGLGLRLIYFSYDVKMKEKGDIPEGYSVSREKKERFSLILESASTNQTSMYLCASSFHRGSNQPQHFGDGTRLSIL.

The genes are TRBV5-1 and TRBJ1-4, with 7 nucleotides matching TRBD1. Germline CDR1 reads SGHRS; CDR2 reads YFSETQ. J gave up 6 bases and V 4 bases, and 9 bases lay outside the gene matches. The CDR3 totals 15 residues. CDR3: CASSSTGDRDEKLFF. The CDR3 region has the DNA TGCGCCAGCAGCAGTACAGGGGATCGAGATGAAAAACTGTTTTTT.

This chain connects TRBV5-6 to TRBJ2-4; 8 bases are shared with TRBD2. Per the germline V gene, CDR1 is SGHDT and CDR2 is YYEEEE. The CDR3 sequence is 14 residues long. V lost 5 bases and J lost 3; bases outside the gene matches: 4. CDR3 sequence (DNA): TGTGCCAGCAGGAGACGGGGGGGCAAAAACATTCAGTACTTC. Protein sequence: CASRRRGGKNIQYF.

The CDR3 region has the DNA TGTGCCATCAGTCTATATTCTGTCGGGGGGTCACAAGAGACCCAGTACTTC. Translated, it gives CAISLYSVGGSQETQYF. V and J are TRBV10-3 and TRBJ2-5, with TRBD2 matching over 7 bases. CDR3 length: 17 amino acids. Germline V lookup: CDR1 ENHRY, CDR2 SYGVKD. With V trimmed by 5 bases and J by 2 bases, 14 bases remained unmatched.

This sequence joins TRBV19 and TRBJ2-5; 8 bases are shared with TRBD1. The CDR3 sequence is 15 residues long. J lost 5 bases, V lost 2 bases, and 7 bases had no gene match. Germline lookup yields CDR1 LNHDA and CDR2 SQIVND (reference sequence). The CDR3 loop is CASSIPGQGWETQYF. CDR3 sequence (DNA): TGTGCCAGTAGTATACCCGGACAGGGTTGGGAGACCCAGTACTTC.

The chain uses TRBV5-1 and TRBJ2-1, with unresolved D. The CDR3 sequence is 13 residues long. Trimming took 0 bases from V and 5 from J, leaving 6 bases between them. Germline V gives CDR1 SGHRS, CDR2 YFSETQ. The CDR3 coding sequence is TGCGCCAGCAGCTTGGACTTGGACAATGAGCAGTTCTTC. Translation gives CASSLDLDNEQFF.